The present entry profiles one T cell receptor beta chain with its context. Its specificity is unknown. One entry per CDR3 protein results from TCRdb running MiXCR on the 5' RACE reads. In the table there are around 200,000 distinct CDR3 sequences, under 20% of which are singletons. The sample comes from a study of T-cell memory formation after mild COVID-19. Study-wide points: Pre-infection memory harbored some responding clones, suggesting cross-reactive memory joined. For second-wave clones that peaked at day 37, SARS-CoV-2 specificity went unverified. A balance of CD4 and CD8 characterized clones contracting day 15 to 85, whereas later expanders leaned CD4+. Largely, contracting CD4+ clones fell within CM and EM, and contracting CD8+ clones within EMRA.

CDR1 is SGDLS, CDR2 YYNGEE, per germline. The CDR3 is 15 amino acids. V dropped 3 bases and J dropped 4; count of bases not matched to a gene: 6. The receptor's source is a man aged 18 to 35 who had mild COVID-19 (a few samples of this study predate the infection). Cell type and time point are not known. This chain joins TRBV9 and TRBJ2-2; the match to TRBD2 covers 7 bases. The sequencing input was PBMCs or a T cell subset sorted from them (not recorded which). This CDR3 is CASSERGMGTGELFF. CDR3 sequence (DNA): TGTGCCAGCAGCGAGCGGGGTATGGGCACCGGGGAGCTGTTTTTT. Supplemented by reference TRBV9 and TRBJ2-2, the full variable domain reads DSGVTQTPKHLITATGQRVTLRCSPRSGDLSVYWYQQSLDQGLQFLIQYYNGEERAKGNILERFSAQQFPDLHSELNLSSLELGDSALYFCASSERGMGTGELFFGEGSRLTVL.